A single sample is the source of the 24 T cell receptor beta chains below, sequenced in a study of T cells after yellow fever vaccination. TCRdb fed the 5' RACE reads into MiXCR, producing one record per CDR3 protein. Of about 170,000 distinct CDR3 sequences listed, approximately 10% are singletons. The sequencing used CD8+ T cells sorted from PBMCs, collected 15 days after the yellow fever booster vaccination. The receptors here all came from a man aged 18 to 29 who received the YFV17D yellow fever vaccine.

This clonotype was observed a handful of times. This chain joins TRBV6-6 and TRBJ2-7, with 7 bases fitting TRBD1. The CDR3 covers 14 residues. Germline assignment: CDR1 MNHNY and CDR2 SVGAGI (reference sequence). Losses at the gene ends were 6 bases for V and 3 bases for J; bases not matched to a gene: 8. CDR3: CASSETGEFYEQYF. In DNA form, the CDR3 reads TGTGCCAGCAGCGAAACAGGGGAATTCTACGAGCAGTACTTC.

The rearrangement links TRBV6-6 to TRBJ2-2; tentative D call: TRBD2 (5 bases). V lost 7 bases, J lost 6 bases, and 15 bases lay in between. The germline V gene has CDR1 MNHNY and CDR2 SVGAGI (reference sequence). The CDR3 loop spans 14 amino acids. CDR3 residues: CASTLWVSAGELFF. CDR3 bases: TGTGCCAGCACATTATGGGTTAGCGCCGGGGAGCTGTTTTTT.

This clonotype was counted a few times. The gene calls are TRBV20-1 and TRBJ1-2; 10 bases align to TRBD1. V was pared by 6 bases and J by 7 bases, with 8 bases of the junction left unmatched. The CDR3 is 13 residues long. Germline-derived CDR1 and CDR2 are DFQATT and SNEGSKA (reference sequence). CDR3 amino acids: CSAEGQGLGGYTF. For the CDR3, the DNA is TGCAGTGCGGAGGGACAGGGGCTAGGTGGCTACACCTTC.

The V call is TRBV10-3, the J call TRBJ2-2; weak D call: TRBD2 (6 bases). V lost 7 bases and J 4 bases, leaving 19 bases between the germline ends. The germline V gene has CDR1 ENHRY and CDR2 SYGVKD. The CDR3 runs 16 residues. The CDR3 bases are TGTGCCATCACCCAGGACACCGGGACTTCCACCGGGGAGCTGTTTTTT. This translates into CAITQDTGTSTGELFF.

This clonotype was seen only a few times. This chain connects TRBV27 to TRBJ2-5; 13 bases map to TRBD2. J lost 5 bases, V lost 7 bases, and 4 bases had no gene match. Germline V CDR1 and CDR2: MNHEY, SMNVEV (reference sequence). The CDR3 contains 14 residues. The CDR3 sequence: CASTLTSGGETQYF. The CDR3 DNA reads as TGTGCCAGCACCCTGACTAGCGGGGGGGAGACCCAGTACTTC.

V is TRBV4-3 and J is TRBJ1-3; D call uncertain. The CDR3 extends over 14 amino acids. Germline assignment: CDR1 LGHNA and CDR2 YSLEER. V was trimmed by 0 bases and J by 3 bases, leaving 6 bases between them. The CDR3 loop is CASSQDGLGNTIYF. The CDR3 nucleotides read TGCGCCAGCAGCCAAGATGGCCTTGGAAACACCATATATTTT.

The sample holds a few counts of this clonotype. The rearrangement joins TRBV15 to TRBJ2-1, with 7 bases aligning to TRBD2. Germline V gene data show CDR1 as LNHNV and CDR2 as YYDKDF (reference sequence). V was pared by 1 base and J by 14 bases, with 11 bases of the junction left unmatched. The CDR3 extends over 14 amino acids. The CDR3 protein is CATSRGRGEGPEFF. As DNA, the CDR3 is TGTGCCACCAGCAGAGGTAGAGGGGAGGGTCCTGAGTTCTTC.

This clonotype came up once. This chain joins TRBV9 and TRBJ2-7; TRBD1 aligns across 7 bases. Germline CDR1 is SGDLS and CDR2 is YYNGEE. The CDR3 length is 12 residues. Trimming took 3 bases from V and 4 from J; bases not matched to a gene: 1. The CDR3 loop is CASSETGYEQYF. Written as DNA, the CDR3 is TGTGCCAGCAGCGAGACAGGGTACGAGCAGTACTTC.

This rearrangement joins TRBV12-3 or TRBV12-4 to TRBJ2-1, with 8 bases identical to TRBD1. The CDR3 length is 15 residues. Unmatched junction bases numbered 7, after V lost 4 bases and J lost 5 bases. This chain's CDR3 is CASSSAGGWDNEQFF. The CDR3 region has the DNA TGTGCCAGCAGTTCGGCAGGGGGCTGGGACAATGAGCAGTTCTTC.

This clonotype came up a few times. The chain links TRBV6-5 to TRBJ1-1, with D perhaps TRBD1 (6 bases). This CDR3 region has 14 residues. Germline CDR1 is MNHEY and CDR2 is SVGAGI. Trimming left V 8 bases short and J 4 bases short, with 17 bases between. CDR3 nucleotides: TGTGCCAGCCGCGGGGGGGGCTCTGGCACTGAAGCTTTCTTT. Translated, it gives CASRGGGSGTEAFF.

In its sample, this clonotype ranks as medium-sized. This chain links TRBV4-3 with TRBJ2-3; maybe TRBD2 (6 bases). From germline, CDR1 is LGHNA and CDR2 YSLEER. The V end was cut by 2 bases, the J end by 9 bases, with 21 bases between. This CDR3 region has 16 residues. CDR3 nucleotides: TGCGCCAGCAGCCAACAAGTGGGAGGTACCCGCGGAACGCAGTATTTT. This translates into CASSQQVGGTRGTQYF.

This clonotype showed up many times. The rearrangement uses TRBV4-1 and TRBJ1-2, with 8 bases matching TRBD1. Germline CDR1 MGHRA, CDR2 YSYEKL. V lost 4 bases, J lost 4 bases, and 11 bases stayed unmatched. The CDR3 covers 16 residues. CDR3 sequence: CASSPILSGTGYGYTF. CDR3 nucleotides: TGCGCCAGCAGCCCCATCCTTTCCGGGACAGGCTATGGCTACACCTTC.

This clonotype was detected only a few times. The rearrangement uses TRBV27 and TRBJ2-1; D remains ambiguous. Deletions cut 4 bases from V and 6 bases from J, with 10 bases between. This CDR3 comprises 13 residues. Germline CDR1 reads MNHEY; CDR2 reads SMNVEV (reference sequence). The CDR3 DNA sequence: TGTGCCAGCAGTTATACGTGGGGCAATGAGCAGTTCTTC. Its translation: CASSYTWGNEQFF.

This clonotype was picked up a small number of times. The CDR3, as DNA: TGCGCCAGCAGCCAAACCCGGACGCGGGCCTACACAGATACGCAGTATTTT. The encoded protein is CASSQTRTRAYTDTQYF. The chain couples TRBV4-1 to TRBJ2-3; a weak D match, TRBD2 (5 bases). Germline V gene sequence: CDR1 MGHRA, CDR2 YSYEKL. This CDR3 is 17 amino acids long. V lost 2 bases and J 2 bases, leaving 17 bases between the germline ends.

The J gene is TRBJ2-3, the V gene TRBV15; D call uncertain. CDR3 length: 13 residues. Germline values: CDR1 LNHNV, CDR2 YYDKDF (reference sequence). V gave up 0 bases and J gave up 5 bases, with 6 bases separating them. Here the CDR3 DNA reads TGTGCCACCAGCAGAGATCTCGAAGATACGCAGTATTTT. Its translation is CATSRDLEDTQYF.

This clonotype came up a few times. The CDR3 bases are TGCGCCAGCAGCCAAGAAACAGGGTTCTCGTCCGAGCAGTACGTC. Translation: CASSQETGFSSEQYV. This chain joins TRBV4-1 and TRBJ2-7, with a weak D call TRBD1 (6 bases). V was cut by 0 bases and J by 6 bases, with 15 bases left in between. The CDR3 length is 15 residues. CDR1 MGHRA and CDR2 YSYEKL come from the germline V gene.

The chain couples TRBV6-5 to TRBJ2-7; the D is unclear. CDR3 length equals 15 residues. In germline, CDR1 is MNHEY, CDR2 SVGAGI. V was pared by 2 bases and J by 3 bases, with 14 bases between. Here the CDR3 DNA reads TGTGCCAGCAGTTACATCGGAACAGCTTACTACGAGCAGTACTTC. Translated: CASSYIGTAYYEQYF.

This clonotype has ten or more counts. DNA for the CDR3: TGCAGCGGGAAGGACAGTTGGGACACTGAAGCTTTCTTT. Encoded protein: CSGKDSWDTEAFF. The chain carries TRBV29-1 and TRBJ1-1, with D possibly matching TRBD1 (6 bases). Germline CDR1 SQVTM, CDR2 ANQGSEA. The CDR3 consists of 13 residues. V was clipped by 7 bases and J by 3 bases, with 15 bases between them.

The gene calls are TRBV6-2 or TRBV6-3 and TRBJ2-1; D not certain. Germline V gene sequence: CDR1 MNHEY, CDR2 SVGEGT. The CDR3 spans 14 residues. Trimming cost V 3 bases and J 2 bases, with 8 bases left between them. In DNA form, the CDR3 reads TGTGCCAGCAGTTATGGTCCGGCCTACAATGAGCAGTTCTTC. This gives the protein CASSYGPAYNEQFF.

The J gene is TRBJ2-7, the V gene TRBV4-3; D perhaps matches TRBD2 (6 bases). The CDR3 sequence is 17 residues long. Germline V gene data show CDR1 as LGHNA and CDR2 as YSLEER. V was pared by 0 bases and J by 3 bases, with 18 bases between. The CDR3: CASSQEERTGEGYEQYF. CDR3 coding DNA: TGCGCCAGCAGCCAAGAGGAACGTACGGGGGAAGGCTACGAGCAGTACTTC.

Only a few counts were recorded for this clonotype. This chain links TRBV10-3 with TRBJ2-1; D could derive from TRBD1 or TRBD2 (6 bases each). V lost 2 bases and J 1 base, leaving 9 bases between the germline ends. This CDR3 contains 15 residues. Germline loops: CDR1 ENHRY, CDR2 SYGVKD. The DNA for the CDR3 is TGTGCCATCAGTGAGGAGGGGGGTTCCTACAATGAGCAGTTCTTC. It yields the protein CAISEEGGSYNEQFF.

The chain is built from TRBV6-2 or TRBV6-3 and TRBJ1-1; TRBD1 matches 8 bases. Germline values: CDR1 MNHEY, CDR2 SVGEGT. CDR3 length: 13 residues. V shed 6 bases, J shed 5 bases, and the junction held 5 bases outside the gene matches. CDR3 DNA sequence: TGTGCCAGCAGACCAGGACAGGGAACTGAAGCTTTCTTT. This encodes CASRPGQGTEAFF.

The sample holds a few counts of this clonotype. The chain uses TRBV29-1 and TRBJ1-2; weak D call: TRBD1 (5 bases). V lost 4 bases, J lost 0 bases, and 18 bases lay in between. The CDR3 totals 16 residues. Germline lookup yields CDR1 SQVTM and CDR2 ANQGSEA. CDR3: CSVGPTFGAANYGYTF. DNA for the CDR3: TGCAGCGTTGGGCCGACGTTCGGGGCAGCTAACTATGGCTACACCTTC.

This clonotype appeared a few times. The chain carries TRBV5-1 and TRBJ2-3; the match to TRBD2 covers 9 bases. Germline loops: CDR1 SGHRS, CDR2 YFSETQ. The V and J ends lost 6 bases and 3 bases, in that order; junction bases with no gene match: 2. This CDR3 region has 13 residues. CDR3 sequence: CASTGLATDTQYF. The CDR3 DNA is TGCGCCAGCACTGGACTAGCGACAGATACGCAGTATTTT.